Below are 14 T cell receptor beta chains sequenced from a single sample in a study of blood T cell repertoires in COVID-19. Using immunoSEQ multiplex PCR, the repertoire was profiled, and TCRdb retains in-frame clones only, with some absent. Of 110,000 to 150,000 clones in the sample, about four fifths were seen once. Material: peripheral blood. These receptors were collected from a woman aged 80 or over with acute or convalescent COVID-19.

This chain uses TRBV3-1 (or the pseudogene TRBV3-2) with TRBJ2-2; 7 bases match TRBD2. In germline, CDR1 is LGHDT, CDR2 YNNKEL (reference sequence). The CDR3 runs 19 residues. With V trimmed by 1 base and J by 1 base, 12 bases remained unmatched. The CDR3 sequence is CASSQVWSGVGMNTGELFF. CDR3 nucleotide sequence: TGTGCCAGCAGCCAAGTCTGGAGCGGGGTGGGCATGAACACCGGGGAGCTGTTTTTT.

This clone was observed a single time. The genes are TRBV2 and TRBJ2-1, with 9 bases that match TRBD1. The CDR3 is 13 residues long. V was pared by 6 bases and J by 5 bases, with 2 bases of the junction left unmatched. CDR1 is SNHLY, CDR2 FYNNEI, per germline. The CDR3 nucleotides are TGTGCCAGCAGGGGGACAGGGAACAATGAGCAGTTCTTC. Its translation: CASRGTGNNEQFF.

J is TRBJ1-4 and V is TRBV5-4, with 9 bases lining up with TRBD1. Germline V CDR1 and CDR2: SGHNT, YYREEE (reference sequence). Trimming at V came to 1 base and at J to 11 bases, leaving 18 bases not matched to a gene. The CDR3 spans 18 residues. The CDR3 reads CASSLPGQGAGRAPKLFF. The DNA for the CDR3 is TGTGCCAGCAGCTTGCCGGGACAGGGTGCGGGGAGGGCCCCTAAACTGTTTTTT.

The chain links TRBV7-6 to TRBJ2-5; 9 bases are a match to TRBD1. Germline V gene lookup returns CDR1 SGHVS and CDR2 FNYEAQ. After removal of 5 bases from V and 4 bases from J, the junction contained 8 bases not matched to a gene. The CDR3 totals 15 residues. The CDR3 region is CASSADRGGIETQYF. The CDR3 nucleotides are TGTGCCAGCAGCGCGGACAGGGGAGGAATAGAGACCCAGTACTTC.

This sequence joins TRBV27 and TRBJ1-6; possible D gene TRBD1, 6 bases. Trimming removed 3 bases from V and 5 bases from J, with 14 bases in between. The CDR3 consists of 16 residues. From germline, CDR1 is MNHEY and CDR2 SMNVEV (reference sequence). Here the CDR3 DNA reads TGTGCCAGCAGTTTGGGAAGGGGGTCCCATAATTCACCCCTCCACTTT. Amino acid sequence: CASSLGRGSHNSPLHF.

This clone was observed a few times. This sequence joins TRBV7-3 and TRBJ1-5, with D maybe TRBD1 (6 bases). Per germline, CDR1 SGHTA and CDR2 FQGTGA. V was trimmed by 2 bases and J by 6 bases, leaving 14 bases between them. This CDR3 contains 15 residues. The CDR3, as DNA: TGTGCCAGCAGCTTATCAGGGGTTGAGGGTCAGCCCCAGCATTTT. Encoded protein: CASSLSGVEGQPQHF.

V gene TRBV27 combines with J gene TRBJ1-5, with 10 bases that match TRBD1. The germline gives CDR1 MNHEY, CDR2 SMNVEV (reference sequence). The CDR3 has 16 amino acids. V lost 5 bases, J lost 0 bases, and 4 bases stayed unmatched. Written as DNA, the CDR3 is TGTGCCAGCAGTCCGCGGACAGGGGGTAGCAATCAGCCCCAGCATTTT. This sequence encodes CASSPRTGGSNQPQHF.

This rearrangement joins TRBV9 to TRBJ2-2; 8 bases are a match to TRBD1. From germline, CDR1 is SGDLS and CDR2 YYNGEE. This CDR3 contains 16 residues. Germline trimming cut 3 bases from V and 3 bases from J; bases unmatched to any gene: 7. For the CDR3, the DNA is TGTGCCAGCAGCGCCCAGGGGGCCTCATACACCGGGGAGCTGTTTTTT. It codes for CASSAQGASYTGELFF.

This clone was recorded once. The chain joins TRBV18 to TRBJ1-3, with D hard to call. V was clipped by 2 bases and J by 2 bases, with 10 bases between them. The germline CDR1 and CDR2 sequences are KGHSH and LQKENI. This CDR3 has 15 amino acids. This chain's CDR3 is CASSPTTVAGNTIYF. In DNA form, the CDR3 reads TGTGCCAGCTCACCAACAACAGTCGCTGGAAACACCATATATTTT.

This chain connects TRBV5-1 to TRBJ2-3; no clear D. Trimming cost V 4 bases and J 6 bases, with 12 bases left between them. The germline V gene has CDR1 SGHRS and CDR2 YFSETQ. This CDR3 has 13 residues. In DNA form, the CDR3 reads TGCGCCAGCAGCAACCTAGGTTCCGATACGCAGTATTTT. As protein: CASSNLGSDTQYF.

This clone was counted once. The chain has TRBV6-6 and TRBJ2-7; no firm D call. The CDR3 runs to 15 residues. V was shortened by 5 bases and J by 3 bases, with 17 bases between the two germline ends. CDR1 MNHNY and CDR2 SVGAGI come from the germline V gene (reference sequence). CDR3 protein: CASSPRTSANYEQYF. In DNA, the CDR3 is TGTGCCAGCAGTCCTCGTACCAGTGCCAACTACGAGCAGTACTTC.

V usage is TRBV29-1 and J usage is TRBJ2-3, with D possibly TRBD2 on 6 matching bases. This CDR3 comprises 14 residues. V lost 4 bases and J 2 bases, leaving 13 bases between the germline ends. The germline V gene encodes CDR1 SQVTM and CDR2 ANQGSEA. The CDR3 sequence is CSVGYAGTTDTQYF. CDR3 bases: TGCAGCGTTGGGTACGCGGGGACCACAGATACGCAGTATTTT.

V is TRBV6-2 or TRBV6-3 and J is TRBJ2-7, with 11 bases identical to TRBD1. J gave up 8 bases and V 4 bases, and 13 bases lay outside the gene matches. The CDR3 length is 16 residues. Germline CDR1 is MNHEY and CDR2 is SVGEGT. The CDR3 sequence is CASSWGTGGPQAQQYF. The CDR3 DNA reads as TGTGCCAGCAGTTGGGGGACAGGGGGACCCCAAGCGCAGCAGTACTTC.

The chain links TRBV5-1 to TRBJ1-4; 7 nucleotides match TRBD1. The CDR3 contains 16 residues. Looked up from germline, CDR1 is SGHRS and CDR2 is YFSETQ. Trimming removed 0 bases from V and 6 bases from J; junction bases left unmatched: 8. CDR3 coding DNA: TGCGCCAGCAGCTTGGGAGTGTCGGGACAGTATGAAAAACTGTTTTTT. It specifies CASSLGVSGQYEKLFF.